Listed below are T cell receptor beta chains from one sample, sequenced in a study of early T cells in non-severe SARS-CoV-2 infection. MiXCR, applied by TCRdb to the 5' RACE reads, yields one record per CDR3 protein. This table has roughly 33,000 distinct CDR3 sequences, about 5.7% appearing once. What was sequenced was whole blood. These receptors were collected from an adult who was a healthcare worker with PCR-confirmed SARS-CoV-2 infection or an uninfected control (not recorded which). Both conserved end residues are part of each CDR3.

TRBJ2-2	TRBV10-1	CASGRTGTGELFF
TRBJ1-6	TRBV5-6	CASSREVSVLYNSPLHF
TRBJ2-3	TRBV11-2	CASSFSLWRAENTDTQYF
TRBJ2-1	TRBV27	CASSPHSMTRPQFF
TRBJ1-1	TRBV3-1	CASSQAGRPNTEAFF
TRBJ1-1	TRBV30	CAWTLGRQGPEAFF
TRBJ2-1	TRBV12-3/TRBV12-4	CASSLPGTKLNEQFF
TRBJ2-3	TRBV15	CATSRDFEGSDTQYF
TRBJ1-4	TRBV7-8	CASSSVVTTNEKLFF
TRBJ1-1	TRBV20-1	CSAREPGGGGDTEAFF
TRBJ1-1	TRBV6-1	CASSLTDMNTEAFF
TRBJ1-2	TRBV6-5	CASGPAIMDPYGYTF
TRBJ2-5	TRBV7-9	CASSLVTETQYF
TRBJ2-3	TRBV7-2	CASSPQPGQGRDTQYF
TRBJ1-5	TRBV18	CASSPQLGNQPQHF
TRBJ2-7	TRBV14	CASSQGVTSSYEQYF
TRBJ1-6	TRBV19	CASCSQGIKAYNSPLHF
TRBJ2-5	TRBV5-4	CASSFPSEETQYF
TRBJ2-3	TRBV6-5	CASSYLGLTDTQYF
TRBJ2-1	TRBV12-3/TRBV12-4	CASSLRDRNNEQFF
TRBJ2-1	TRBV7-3	CASSLVTQRTTSGRAGEQFF
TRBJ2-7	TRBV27	CASRPGTTRGEQYF
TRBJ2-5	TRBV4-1	CASSQGQGLAEENGETQYF
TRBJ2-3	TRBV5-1	CASSFVSGSTDTQYF
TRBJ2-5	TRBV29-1	CSVVNSLQTQYF
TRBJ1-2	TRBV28	CASTGSSNYGYTF
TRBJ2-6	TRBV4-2	CASSPRTGPNSGANVLTF
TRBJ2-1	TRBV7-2	CASSMYYNEQFF
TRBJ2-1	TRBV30	CAWSPLGGFYNEQFF
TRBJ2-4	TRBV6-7	CASSYGTSGRKNIQYF
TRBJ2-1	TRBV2	CASSEGRGPYNEQFF
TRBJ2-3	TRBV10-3	CAVGTRGGTDTQYF